The rows below give T cell receptor beta chains drawn from one sample of a study of CD4 T cells in relation to SARS-CoV-2 and coronaviruses. These receptors' antigens are unknown. The table came from immunoSEQ multiplex PCR; TCRdb's copy has only in-frame clones and leaves some out. The sample lists around 12,000 clones; 80% to 90% were seen once. The specimen sequenced was CD4+ T cells from PBMCs, cultured in vitro. The receptors stem from a human donor in good health. Each CDR3 is given with its conserved first and last residue. Fields, in order: J gene, clone size, V gene, D gene, CDR3 DNA, CDR3 protein. D genes are given only for firm matches. Size is omitted from some rows. Given values are once, few, many or a class for expanded clones.

TRBJ2-7 once TRBV20-1 . TGCAGTGGACAGGCAACCTACGAGCAGTACTTC CSGQATYEQYF
TRBJ1-2 few TRBV30 . TGTGCCTGGAGTGTACAGGGAGATGGCTACACCTTC CAWSVQGDGYTF
TRBJ2-2 . TRBV6-4 . TGTGCCAGCAGCGAACAGGGAGACACCGGGGAGCTGTTTTTT CASSEQGDTGELFF
TRBJ2-2 . TRBV7-9 . TGTGCCAGCAATCAGGGTAACACCGGGGAGCTGTTTTTT CASNQGNTGELFF
TRBJ2-1 . TRBV4-3 . TGCGCCAGCAGCCAAGATCGGAACAATGAGCAGTTCTTC CASSQDRNNEQFF
TRBJ2-3 . TRBV9 TRBD2 TGTGCCAGCAGCGTAATGGGGCGGGAGGGCACAGATACGCAGTATTTT CASSVMGREGTDTQYF
TRBJ2-1 . TRBV3-1/TRBV3-2 TRBD1 TGTGCCAGCAGCCGGACAGGTACCTACAATGAGCAGTTCTTC CASSRTGTYNEQFF
TRBJ2-3 . TRBV5-6 . TGTGCCAGCAGTATCCAGGGCCCCACAGATACGCAGTATTTT CASSIQGPTDTQYF
TRBJ2-1 few TRBV7-6 TRBD1 TGTGCCAGCCTCCCGGGACAGGGGTCTTTCGATGAGCAGTTCTTC CASLPGQGSFDEQFF
TRBJ2-5 . TRBV11-3 TRBD1 TGTGCCAGCAGCTCCGCCGGACAGGGGTCGCGAGAGACCCAGTACTTC CASSSAGQGSRETQYF
TRBJ1-5 few TRBV12-3/TRBV12-4 TRBD1 TGTGCCAGCAGCACGGGACAGAATCAGCCCCAGCATTTT CASSTGQNQPQHF
TRBJ2-1 medium-sized TRBV5-1 . TGCGCCAGCAGCTTGGAGGCAGCAAATTCCTACAATGAGCAGTTCTTC CASSLEAANSYNEQFF
TRBJ2-7 . TRBV5-8 . TGTGCCAGCAGCCAAACCTACGAGCAGTACTTC CASSQTYEQYF
TRBJ2-5 . TRBV27 . TGTGCCAGCAGTCTCCTAAAAGAGACCCAGTACTTC CASSLLKETQYF
TRBJ2-6 . TRBV4-2 . TGTGCCAGCAGCCAAGTTATGAGCACTGGGGCCAACGTCCTGACTTTC CASSQVMSTGANVLTF
TRBJ2-7 . TRBV12-3/TRBV12-4 . TGTGCCAGCAGTACCGGGAGCGCCTACGAGCAGTACTTC CASSTGSAYEQYF
TRBJ2-2 . TRBV7-9 TRBD2 TGTGCCAGCACCGGACTAGCGGTCACCGGGGAGCTGTTTTTT CASTGLAVTGELFF
TRBJ1-4 once TRBV29-1 . TGCAGCGTGGCGGTTACCGGTCCTAATGAAAAACTGTTTTTT CSVAVTGPNEKLFF
TRBJ1-2 few TRBV3-1/TRBV3-2 TRBD1 TGTGCCAGCAGCCAAGGGACAGGCAACTATGGCTACACCTTC CASSQGTGNYGYTF
TRBJ2-5 . TRBV19 . TGTGCCAGTAGTATAGGTGCTACGGGGTGGGTTCAAGAGACCCAGTACTTC CASSIGATGWVQETQYF
TRBJ2-1 few TRBV7-2 TRBD2 TGTGCCAGCAGCTTAAATAAGGACAGCCTCGTAGCGGGGGGGCAGTTCTTC CASSLNKDSLVAGGQFF
TRBJ2-7 . TRBV4-1 TRBD2 TGCGCCAGCAGCCCCATAGGGCTAGCGGGGGACCGCTCCTACGAGCAGTACTTC CASSPIGLAGDRSYEQYF
TRBJ2-1 . TRBV5-1 TRBD2 TGCGCCAGCAGCTCGAGCGGGGGACTCTACAATGAGCAGTTCTTC CASSSSGGLYNEQFF
TRBJ1-4 few TRBV18 . TGTGCCAGCTCACCACGTCAAGGGACGATAGGTGAAAAACTGTTTTTT CASSPRQGTIGEKLFF
TRBJ2-1 . TRBV7-2 . TGTGCCAGCAGCTCGAACCGGGACCGCGGTGAGCAGTTCTTC CASSSNRDRGEQFF
TRBJ1-2 . TRBV19 . TGTGCCAGTAGTGACTATGGGGGGGGAGAAGGCTACACCTTC CASSDYGGGEGYTF
TRBJ1-5 . TRBV18 . TGTGCCAGCTCACCACCCACCCCTGGGGGTACTCAGCCCCAGCATTTT CASSPPTPGGTQPQHF
TRBJ2-1 . TRBV27 TRBD1 TGTGCCAGCAGTACTAGGACAGGGAGGCAGTTCTTC CASSTRTGRQFF
TRBJ2-2 . TRBV5-6 TRBD1 TGTGCCAGCAGCTTACAGGGGGCTATCGGGGAGCTGTTTTTT CASSLQGAIGELFF
TRBJ1-3 few TRBV14 . TGTGCCAGCAGTCCCCGCTGGGGAAGGGGAAACACCATATATTTT CASSPRWGRGNTIYF
TRBJ2-3 . TRBV10-1 TRBD2 TGCGCCAGCAGTCCTAGCGGGGGGGTTACAGATACGCAGTATTTT CASSPSGGVTDTQYF
TRBJ2-3 . TRBV18 TRBD2 TGTGCCAGCTCACCCAAAGCGGGGGGAATCACAGATACGCAGTATTTT CASSPKAGGITDTQYF
TRBJ2-7 . TRBV7-9 . TGTGCCAGCTCCCCGGGACGCTACGAGCAGTACTTC CASSPGRYEQYF
TRBJ2-3 . TRBV18 . TGTGCCAGCTCAACTAGCATGGCAGATACGCAGTATTTT CASSTSMADTQYF
TRBJ1-1 . TRBV5-6 TRBD1 TGTGCCAGCAGCTTGGCCGTAGGACAGGCTAACACTGAAGCTTTCTTT CASSLAVGQANTEAFF
TRBJ2-3 . TRBV7-9 . TGTGCCAGCAGCTTAGCCGGGCGGAATACGCAGTATTTT CASSLAGRNTQYF
TRBJ1-1 . TRBV7-2 . TGTGCCAGCAGCTTATGGGGGGGGTCAGGTACTGAAGCTTTCTTT CASSLWGGSGTEAFF
TRBJ2-7 few TRBV10-3 TRBD2 TGTGCCGCAGGTGGGGAGGGTCTCGAGCAGTACTTC CAAGGEGLEQYF
TRBJ2-7 . TRBV14 . TGTGCCAGCAGCCGCAACCGGGACAACTCCTACGAGCAGTACTTC CASSRNRDNSYEQYF
TRBJ1-1 . TRBV2 TRBD1 TGTGCCAGCAGCCCAACCTACGACAGGGGGCTCACTGAAGCTTTCTTT CASSPTYDRGLTEAFF